This T cell receptor beta chain stems from a study of blood T cell repertoires in COVID-19. Study details: The United States, Italy and Spain supplied acute and convalescent COVID-19 samples. PBMCs, B-cell-depleted T cells, or T cells provided the cDNA or gDNA that made up the material.

Under the authors' procedure: Reference gene primer amplification in the assay estimated nucleated cell counts. The data were produced by immunoSEQ multiplex PCR, yet TCRdb's version contains in-frame clones alone and is incomplete. Clonal size and the V and J genes are those of that table, whereas D and trimming came from the DNA. The top ten clones hold 1% to 1.5% of a sample with tens of thousands of clones, approximately 90% of them seen once. With V trimmed by 2 bases and J by 0 bases, 7 bases remained unmatched. CDR3 length equals 17 residues. CDR1 and CDR2 (germline): MRHNA, SNTAGT. This TCR derives from a woman aged 55-70 years with acute or convalescent COVID-19. The chain recombines TRBV6-4 with TRBJ2-7, with 10 bases fitting TRBD2. The sequenced sample was peripheral blood. CDR3 DNA sequence: TGTGCCAGCAGTGACCCAACTAGCGGGGAAAGCTCCTACGAGCAGTACGTC. Encoded protein: CASSDPTSGESSYEQYV.